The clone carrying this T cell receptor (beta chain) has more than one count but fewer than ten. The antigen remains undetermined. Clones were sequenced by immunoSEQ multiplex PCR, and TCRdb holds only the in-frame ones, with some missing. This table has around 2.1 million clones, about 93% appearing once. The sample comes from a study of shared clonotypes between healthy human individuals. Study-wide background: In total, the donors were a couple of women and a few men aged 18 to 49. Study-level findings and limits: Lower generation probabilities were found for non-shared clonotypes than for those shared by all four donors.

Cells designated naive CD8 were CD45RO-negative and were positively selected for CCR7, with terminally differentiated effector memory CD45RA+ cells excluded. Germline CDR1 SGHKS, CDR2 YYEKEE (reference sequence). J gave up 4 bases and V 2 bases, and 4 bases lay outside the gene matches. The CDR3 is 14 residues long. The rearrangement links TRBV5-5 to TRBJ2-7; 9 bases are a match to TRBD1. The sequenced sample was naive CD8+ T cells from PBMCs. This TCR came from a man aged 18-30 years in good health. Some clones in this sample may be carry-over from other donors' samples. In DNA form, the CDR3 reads TGTGCCAGCAGCTTCCGGGACAGGGCATACGAGCAGTACTTC. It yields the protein CASSFRDRAYEQYF.